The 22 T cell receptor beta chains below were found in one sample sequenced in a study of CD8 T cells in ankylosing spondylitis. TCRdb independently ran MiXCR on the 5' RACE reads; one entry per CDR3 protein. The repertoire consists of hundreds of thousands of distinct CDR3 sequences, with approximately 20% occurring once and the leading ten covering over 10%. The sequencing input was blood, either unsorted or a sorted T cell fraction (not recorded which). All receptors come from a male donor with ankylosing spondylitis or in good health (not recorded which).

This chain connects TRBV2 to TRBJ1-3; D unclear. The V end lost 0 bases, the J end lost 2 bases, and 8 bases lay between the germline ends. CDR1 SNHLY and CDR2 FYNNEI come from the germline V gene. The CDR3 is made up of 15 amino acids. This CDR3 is CASSEALGTGNTIYF. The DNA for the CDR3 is TGTGCCAGCAGTGAAGCGCTGGGAACTGGAAACACCATATATTTT.

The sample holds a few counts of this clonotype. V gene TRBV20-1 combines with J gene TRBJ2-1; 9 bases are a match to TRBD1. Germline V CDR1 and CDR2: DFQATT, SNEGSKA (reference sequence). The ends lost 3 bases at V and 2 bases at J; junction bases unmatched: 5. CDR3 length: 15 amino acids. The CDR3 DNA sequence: TGCAGTGCTAGGGGCCGGGACAGGGCCTACAATGAGCAGTTCTTC. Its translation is CSARGRDRAYNEQFF.

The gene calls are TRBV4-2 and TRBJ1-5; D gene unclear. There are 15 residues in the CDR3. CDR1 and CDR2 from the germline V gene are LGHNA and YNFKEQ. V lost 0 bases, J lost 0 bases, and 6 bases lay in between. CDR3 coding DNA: TGTGCCAGCAGCCAAGAAGAATATAGCAATCAGCCCCAGCATTTT. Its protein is CASSQEEYSNQPQHF.

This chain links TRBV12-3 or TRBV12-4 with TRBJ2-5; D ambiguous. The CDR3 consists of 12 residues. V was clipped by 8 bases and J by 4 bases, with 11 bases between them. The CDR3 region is CASASQRETQYF. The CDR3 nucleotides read TGTGCCAGCGCGAGCCAGAGAGAGACCCAGTACTTC.

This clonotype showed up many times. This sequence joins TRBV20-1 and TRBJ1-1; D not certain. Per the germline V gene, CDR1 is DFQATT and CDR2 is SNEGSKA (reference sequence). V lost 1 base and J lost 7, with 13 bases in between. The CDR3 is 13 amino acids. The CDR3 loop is CSARAPRLSEAFF. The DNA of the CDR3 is TGCAGTGCTAGAGCCCCCCGATTAAGTGAAGCTTTCTTT.

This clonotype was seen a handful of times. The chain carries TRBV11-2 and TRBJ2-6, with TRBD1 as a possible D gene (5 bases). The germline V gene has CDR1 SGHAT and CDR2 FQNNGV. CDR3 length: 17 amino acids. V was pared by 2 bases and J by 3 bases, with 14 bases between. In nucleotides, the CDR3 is TGTGCCAGCAGCTTAATCCTTGGACAAGGTGGGGCCAACGTCCTGACTTTC. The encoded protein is CASSLILGQGGANVLTF.

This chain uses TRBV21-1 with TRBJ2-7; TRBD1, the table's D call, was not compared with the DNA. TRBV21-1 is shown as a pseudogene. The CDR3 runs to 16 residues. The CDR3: CASSKRGGRESYEQYF. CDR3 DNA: TGTGCCAGCAGCAAGAGGGGGGGACGGGAATCCTACGAGCAGTACTTC.

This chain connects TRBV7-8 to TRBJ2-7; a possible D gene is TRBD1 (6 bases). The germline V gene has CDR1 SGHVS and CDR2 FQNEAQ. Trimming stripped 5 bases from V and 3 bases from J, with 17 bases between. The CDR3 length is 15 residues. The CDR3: CASSPTTDSLYEQYF. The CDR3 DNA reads TGTGCCAGCAGCCCTACAACGGACAGCCTCTACGAGCAGTACTTC.

Here the CDR3 reads CSVVAEEETQYF. Here the CDR3 DNA reads TGCAGCGTTGTAGCGGAGGAAGAGACCCAGTACTTC. This chain uses TRBV29-1 with TRBJ2-5; tentative D call: TRBD2 (6 bases). The CDR3 runs to 12 residues. Trimming took 4 bases from V and 3 from J, leaving 9 bases between them. Germline loops: CDR1 SQVTM, CDR2 ANQGSEA. Filled out from reference TRBV29-1 and TRBJ2-5, the complete variable domain reads SAVISQKPSRDICQRGTSLTIQCQVDSQVTMMFWYRQQPGQSLTLIATANQGSEATYESGFVIDKFPISRPNLTFSTLTVSNMSPEDSSIYLCSVVAEEETQYFGPGTRLLVL.

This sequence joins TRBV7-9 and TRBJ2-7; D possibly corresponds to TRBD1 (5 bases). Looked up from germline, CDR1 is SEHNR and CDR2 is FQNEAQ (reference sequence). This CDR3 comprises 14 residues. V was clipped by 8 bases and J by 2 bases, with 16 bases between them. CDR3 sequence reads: CASEQQVSPYEQYF. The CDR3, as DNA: TGTGCCAGCGAACAACAGGTTTCCCCCTACGAGCAGTACTTC.

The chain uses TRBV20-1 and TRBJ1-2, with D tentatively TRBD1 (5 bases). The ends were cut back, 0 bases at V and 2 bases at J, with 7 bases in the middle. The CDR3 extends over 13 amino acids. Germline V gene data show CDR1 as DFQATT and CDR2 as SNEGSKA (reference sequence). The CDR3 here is CSAREGDNYGYTF. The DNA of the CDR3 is TGCAGTGCTAGAGAGGGGGACAACTATGGCTACACCTTC.

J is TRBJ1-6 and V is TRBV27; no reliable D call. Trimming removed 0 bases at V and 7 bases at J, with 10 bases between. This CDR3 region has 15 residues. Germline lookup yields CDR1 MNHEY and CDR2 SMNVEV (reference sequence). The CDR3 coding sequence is TGTGCCAGCAGTTTATCCCCAGGCATGAATTCACCCCTCCACTTT. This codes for CASSLSPGMNSPLHF.

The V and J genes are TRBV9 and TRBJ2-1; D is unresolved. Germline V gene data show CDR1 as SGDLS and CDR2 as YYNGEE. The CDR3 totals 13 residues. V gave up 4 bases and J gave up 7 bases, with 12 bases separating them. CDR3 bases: TGTGCCAGCAGCCCAGGCAACGTAAATGAGCAGTTCTTC. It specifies CASSPGNVNEQFF.

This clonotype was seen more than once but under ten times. CDR3 region: CSVARGPPGGETQYF. The CDR3 nucleotides are TGCAGCGTTGCCAGGGGGCCGCCGGGTGGAGAGACCCAGTACTTC. The rearrangement joins TRBV29-1 to TRBJ2-5; 8 bases match TRBD1. V lost 4 bases, J lost 4 bases, and 11 bases stayed unmatched. The CDR3 contains 15 residues. Germline V gene data show CDR1 as SQVTM and CDR2 as ANQGSEA.

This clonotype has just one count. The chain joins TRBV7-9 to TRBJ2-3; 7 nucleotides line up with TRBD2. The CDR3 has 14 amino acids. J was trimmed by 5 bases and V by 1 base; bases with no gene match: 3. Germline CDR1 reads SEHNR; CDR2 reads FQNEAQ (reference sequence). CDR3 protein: CASSLGERGDTQYF. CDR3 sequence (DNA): TGTGCCAGCAGCTTAGGCGAGCGGGGAGATACGCAGTATTTT.

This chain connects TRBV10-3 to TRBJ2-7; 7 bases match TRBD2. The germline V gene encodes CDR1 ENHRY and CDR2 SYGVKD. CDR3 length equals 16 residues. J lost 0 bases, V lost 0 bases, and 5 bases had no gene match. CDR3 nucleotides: TGTGCCATCAGTGAGTCTGGGGGGGACGGCTCCTACGAGCAGTACTTC. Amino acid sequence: CAISESGGDGSYEQYF.

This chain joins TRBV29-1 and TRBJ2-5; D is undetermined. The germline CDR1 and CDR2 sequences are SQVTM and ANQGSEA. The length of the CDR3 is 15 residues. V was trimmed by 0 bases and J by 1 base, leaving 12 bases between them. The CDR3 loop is CSVEDGRNLQETQYF. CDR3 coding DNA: TGCAGCGTTGAAGATGGCCGCAACCTCCAAGAGACCCAGTACTTC. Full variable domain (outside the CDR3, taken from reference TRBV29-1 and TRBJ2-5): SAVISQKPSRDICQRGTSLTIQCQVDSQVTMMFWYRQQPGQSLTLIATANQGSEATYESGFVIDKFPISRPNLTFSTLTVSNMSPEDSSIYLCSVEDGRNLQETQYFGPGTRLLVL.

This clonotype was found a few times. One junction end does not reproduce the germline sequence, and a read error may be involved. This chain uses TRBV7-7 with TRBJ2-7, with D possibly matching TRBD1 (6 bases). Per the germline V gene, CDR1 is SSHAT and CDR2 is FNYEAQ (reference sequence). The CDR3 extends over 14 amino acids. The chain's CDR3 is CASSLKAGDDEQYF. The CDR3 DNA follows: TGTGCTAGCAGCTTAAAGGCAGGGGACGACGAGCAGTACTTC. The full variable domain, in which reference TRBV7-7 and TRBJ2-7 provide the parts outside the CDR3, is GAGVSQSPRYKVTKRGQDVTLRCDPISSHATLYWYQQALGQGPEFLTYFNYEAQPDKSGLPSDRFSAERPEGSISTLTIQRTEQRDSAMYRCASSLKAGDDEQYFGPGTRLTVT.

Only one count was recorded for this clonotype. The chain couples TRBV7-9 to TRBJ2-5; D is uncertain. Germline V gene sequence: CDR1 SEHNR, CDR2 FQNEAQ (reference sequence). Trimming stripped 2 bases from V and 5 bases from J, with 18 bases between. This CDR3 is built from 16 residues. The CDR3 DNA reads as TGTGCCAGCAGCTTATTGAACTCACAGAAGGAGGAGACCCAGTACTTC. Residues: CASSLLNSQKEETQYF.

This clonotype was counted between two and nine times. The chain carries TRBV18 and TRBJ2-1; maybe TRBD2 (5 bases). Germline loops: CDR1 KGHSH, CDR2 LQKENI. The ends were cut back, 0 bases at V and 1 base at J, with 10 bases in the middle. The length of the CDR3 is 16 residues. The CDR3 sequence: CASSPPESGSYNEQFF. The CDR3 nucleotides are TGTGCCAGCTCACCACCGGAGAGCGGTTCCTACAATGAGCAGTTCTTC.

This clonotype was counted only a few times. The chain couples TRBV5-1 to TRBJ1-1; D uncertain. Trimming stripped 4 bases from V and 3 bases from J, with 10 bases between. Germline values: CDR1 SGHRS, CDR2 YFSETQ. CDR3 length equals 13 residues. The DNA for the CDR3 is TGCGCCAGCAGCCCTACGGCGGACACTGAAGCTTTCTTT. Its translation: CASSPTADTEAFF.

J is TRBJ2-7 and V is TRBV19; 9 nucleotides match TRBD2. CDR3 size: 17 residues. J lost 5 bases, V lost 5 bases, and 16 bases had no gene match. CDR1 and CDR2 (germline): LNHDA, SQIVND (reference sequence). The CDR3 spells CASSERGSGGDIDEQYF. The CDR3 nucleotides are TGTGCCAGTAGTGAGCGTGGTAGCGGGGGAGATATCGACGAGCAGTACTTC.